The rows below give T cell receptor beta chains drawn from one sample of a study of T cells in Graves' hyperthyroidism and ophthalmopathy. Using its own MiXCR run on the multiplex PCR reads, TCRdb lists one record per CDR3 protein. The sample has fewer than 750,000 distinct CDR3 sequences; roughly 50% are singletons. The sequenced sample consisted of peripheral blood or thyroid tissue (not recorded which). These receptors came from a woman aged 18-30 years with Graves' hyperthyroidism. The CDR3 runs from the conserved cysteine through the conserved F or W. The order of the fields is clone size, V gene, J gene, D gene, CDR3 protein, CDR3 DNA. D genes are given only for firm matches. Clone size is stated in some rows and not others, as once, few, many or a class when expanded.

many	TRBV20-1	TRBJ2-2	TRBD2	CSARDLLAGADGELFF	TGCAGTGCTAGAGATTTGCTAGCGGGAGCGGACGGGGAGCTGTTTTTT
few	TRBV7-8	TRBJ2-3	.	CASSSTSPDTQYF	TGTGCCAGCAGCTCCACCTCCCCAGATACGCAGTATTTT
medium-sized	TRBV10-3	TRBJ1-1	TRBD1	CAISTGQAVNTEAFF	TGTGCCATCAGTACGGGACAGGCCGTCAACACTGAAGCTTTCTTT
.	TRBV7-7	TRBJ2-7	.	CASSLGQGLAYEQYF	TGTGCTAGCAGCTTAGGACAGGGACTAGCCTACGAGCAGTACTTC
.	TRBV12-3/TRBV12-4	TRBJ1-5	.	CASSQLDHEHF	TGTGCCAGCAGCCAACTAGACCACGAGCATTTT
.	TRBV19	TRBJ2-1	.	CASSSRALTEQFF	TGTGCCAGTAGTAGCCGTGCCCTGACTGAGCAGTTCTTC
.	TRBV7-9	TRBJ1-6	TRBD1	CASSRRGPGTGNSPLHF	TGTGCCAGCAGCCGCAGGGGGCCCGGGACAGGGAACTCACCCCTCCACTTT
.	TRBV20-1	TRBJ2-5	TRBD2	CSAREDLAGGPLETQYF	TGCAGTGCTAGAGAAGACCTAGCGGGAGGGCCATTAGAGACCCAGTACTTC
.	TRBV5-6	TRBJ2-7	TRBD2	CASNEGTSGYEQYF	TGTGCCAGCAACGAAGGGACTAGCGGTTACGAGCAGTACTTC
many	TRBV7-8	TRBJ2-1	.	CASSEAATSYNEQFF	TGTGCCAGCAGCGAAGCGGCGACGTCCTACAATGAGCAGTTCTTC
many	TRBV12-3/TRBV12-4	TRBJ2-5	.	CASSSRPVNQETQYF	TGTGCCAGCAGTTCACGGCCCGTTAACCAAGAGACCCAGTACTTC
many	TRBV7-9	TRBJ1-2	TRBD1	CASSLTPDRGASPGYTF	TGTGCCAGCAGCTTAACCCCGGACAGGGGGGCTTCGCCTGGCTACACCTTC
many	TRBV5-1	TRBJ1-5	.	CASSLVGEGQPQHF	TGCGCCAGCAGCTTGGTAGGGGAGGGTCAGCCCCAGCATTTT
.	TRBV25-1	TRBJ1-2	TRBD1	CASSDPRDRVGSYGYTF	TGTGCCAGCAGTGACCCTCGGGACAGGGTTGGTAGCTATGGCTACACCTTC
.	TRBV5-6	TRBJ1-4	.	CASSFLSKKTVSNEKLFF	TGTGCCAGCAGCTTCCTTTCTAAAAAGACGGTAAGTAATGAAAAACTGTTTTTT
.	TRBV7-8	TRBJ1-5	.	CASSALAGTGNQPQHF	TGTGCCAGCAGTGCGCTAGCAGGGACTGGAAATCAGCCCCAGCATTTT
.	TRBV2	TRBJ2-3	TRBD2	CASSEPGLVSATQYF	TGTGCCAGCAGTGAACCGGGACTAGTTTCGGCTACGCAGTATTTT
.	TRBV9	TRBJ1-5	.	CASSDRRGAQPQHF	TGTGCCAGCAGCGACCGGAGGGGGGCCCAGCCCCAGCATTTT
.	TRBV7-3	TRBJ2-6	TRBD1	CASSRPTRRASGTGGTGANVLTF	TGTGCCAGCAGCCGACCCACCCGTCGGGCTAGCGGGACAGGGGGCACTGGGGCCAACGTCCTGACTTTC
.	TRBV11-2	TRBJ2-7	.	CASRPSTNEQYF	TGTGCCAGCCGCCCGTCTACTAACGAGCAGTACTTC
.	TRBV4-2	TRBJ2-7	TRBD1	CASSPGTGAPPYEQYF	TGTGCCAGCAGCCCCGGGACAGGGGCCCCTCCCTACGAGCAGTACTTC
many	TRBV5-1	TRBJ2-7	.	CASSLGRGGTSYEQYF	TGCGCCAGCAGCTTGGGCCGGGGTGGAACATCCTACGAGCAGTACTTC
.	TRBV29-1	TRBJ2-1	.	CSVIGAGRNEQFF	TGCAGCGTCATTGGTGCAGGTCGCAATGAGCAGTTCTTC
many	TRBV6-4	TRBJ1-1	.	CASSRAGLGYTEAFF	TGTGCCAGCAGCAGAGCAGGGTTAGGGTACACTGAAGCTTTCTTT
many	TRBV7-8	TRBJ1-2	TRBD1	CASSTTQTGVYGYTF	TGTGCCAGCAGCACCACTCAGACAGGGGTCTATGGCTACACCTTC
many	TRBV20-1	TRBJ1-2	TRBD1	CSASRTGDYGYTF	TGCAGTGCTAGCCGAACAGGGGACTATGGCTACACCTTC
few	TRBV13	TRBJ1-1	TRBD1	CASSSLGQVFTEVFF	TGTGCCAGCAGCTCCTTGGGACAGGTGTTCACTGAAGTTTTCTTT
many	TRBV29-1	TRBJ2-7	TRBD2	CSVGKTSADEQYF	TGCAGCGTGGGGAAGACTAGCGCGGACGAGCAGTACTTC
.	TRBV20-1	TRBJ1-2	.	CSARAGTEFYGYTF	TGCAGTGCTAGAGCCGGGACGGAGTTCTATGGCTACACCTTC
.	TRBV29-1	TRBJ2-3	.	CSALSGVGTDTQYF	TGCAGCGCCCTCTCGGGAGTCGGCACAGATACGCAGTATTTT
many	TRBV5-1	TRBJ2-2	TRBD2	CASNRLADNTGELFF	TGCGCCAGCAATAGACTAGCGGACAACACCGGGGAGCTGTTTTTT
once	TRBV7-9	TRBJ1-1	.	CASSLALGRGCTEAFF	TGTGCCAGCAGCTTAGCGTTGGGACGGGGGTGTACTGAAGCTTTCTTT
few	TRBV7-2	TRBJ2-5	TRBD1	CASSYDRALGETQYF	TGTGCCAGCAGCTACGACAGGGCTCTGGGGGAGACCCAGTACTTC
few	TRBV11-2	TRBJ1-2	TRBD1	CASSQDRGRVNYGYTF	TGTGCCAGCAGCCAGGACAGGGGGCGCGTAAACTATGGCTACACCTTC
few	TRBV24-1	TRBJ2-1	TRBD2	CATSDPGVSGRGNEQFF	TGTGCCACCAGTGACCCAGGGGTTAGCGGGAGGGGGAATGAGCAGTTCTTC
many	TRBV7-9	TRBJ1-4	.	CASSPGRRTNEKLFF	TGTGCCAGCAGCCCCGGACGGAGGACTAATGAAAAACTGTTTTTT
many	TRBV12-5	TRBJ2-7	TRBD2	CASAEAGGRHEQYF	TGTGCTAGTGCCGAAGCGGGAGGGCGCCACGAGCAGTACTTC
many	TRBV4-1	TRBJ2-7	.	CASSQLGVQVAYEQYF	TGCGCCAGCAGCCAACTCGGGGTCCAAGTGGCGTACGAGCAGTACTTC
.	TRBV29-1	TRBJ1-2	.	CSSQASTYGYTF	TGCAGCAGCCAAGCGTCAACCTATGGCTACACCTTC
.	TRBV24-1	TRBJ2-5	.	CATSDQGQPQYF	TGTGCCACCAGTGATCAGGGTCAGCCCCAGTACTTC
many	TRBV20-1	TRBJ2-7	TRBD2	CSARTGTSGSYEQYF	TGCAGTGCTAGAACCGGGACTAGCGGGAGTTACGAGCAGTACTTC
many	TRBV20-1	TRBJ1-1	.	CSATERGISEAFF	TGCAGTGCCACGGAACGGGGAATTAGTGAAGCTTTCTTT
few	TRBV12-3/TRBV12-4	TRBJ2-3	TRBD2	CASSSWSGRARDTQYF	TGTGCCAGCAGTTCCTGGAGCGGGAGGGCCAGAGATACGCAGTATTTT
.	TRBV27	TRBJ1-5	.	CASSLKNPGPGADQPQHF	TGTGCCAGCAGTTTAAAAAACCCCGGCCCGGGGGCCGATCAGCCCCAGCATTTT
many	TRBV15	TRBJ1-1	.	CATGQTLNTEAFF	TGTGCCACCGGCCAGACACTGAACACTGAAGCTTTCTTT
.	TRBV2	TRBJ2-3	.	CASNPEGLGTDTQYF	TGTGCCAGCAACCCGGAGGGCCTTGGCACAGATACGCAGTATTTT
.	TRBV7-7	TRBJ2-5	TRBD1	CASSLDGQGNVGGQETQYF	TGTGCCAGCAGCTTAGATGGACAGGGGAATGTAGGTGGCCAAGAGACCCAGTACTTC
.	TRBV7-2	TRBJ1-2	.	CASSFSSGNTF	TGTGCCAGCAGCTTCTCTTCTGGAAACACCTTC
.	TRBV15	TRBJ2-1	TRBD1	CATSRARGTYNEQFF	TGTGCCACCAGCAGAGCCAGGGGGACCTACAATGAGCAGTTCTTC
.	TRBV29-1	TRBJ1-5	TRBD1	CSEGTGGNQPQHF	TGCAGTGAGGGGACAGGGGGCAATCAGCCCCAGCATTTT
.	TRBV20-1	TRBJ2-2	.	CSAYGTGELFF	TGCAGTGCCTACGGGACAGGGGAGCTGTTTTTT
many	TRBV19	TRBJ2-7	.	CASSKAGTLNYEQYF	TGTGCCAGTAGTAAAGCCGGGACCCTAAACTACGAGCAGTACTTC
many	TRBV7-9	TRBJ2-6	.	CASRGRGFLSGANVLTF	TGTGCCAGCAGGGGAAGGGGATTTCTCTCTGGGGCCAACGTCCTGACTTTC
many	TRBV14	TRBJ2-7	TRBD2	CASSQSWAGGRDEQYF	TGTGCCAGCAGCCAAAGCTGGGCGGGAGGCCGGGACGAGCAGTACTTC
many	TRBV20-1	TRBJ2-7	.	CSAPDAYEQYF	TGCAGTGCCCCGGATGCATACGAGCAGTACTTC
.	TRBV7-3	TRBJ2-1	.	CASSLTRSGNEQFF	TGTGCCAGCAGCTTAACCCGGAGTGGGAATGAGCAGTTCTTC
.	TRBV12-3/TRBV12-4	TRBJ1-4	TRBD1	CASRPLQGAGGKLFF	TGTGCCAGCAGACCCCTACAGGGGGCTGGTGGAAAACTGTTTTTT
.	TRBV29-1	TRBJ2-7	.	CSVGAGNEQYF	TGCAGCGTGGGGGCGGGCAATGAGCAGTACTTC
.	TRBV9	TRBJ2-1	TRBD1	CASSHPGQSLYNEQFF	TGTGCCAGCAGCCACCCGGGACAGAGCTTATACAATGAGCAGTTCTTC
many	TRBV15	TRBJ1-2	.	CATSPRKGGSYGYTF	TGTGCCACCAGCCCCCGTAAGGGAGGCTCCTATGGCTACACCTTC